A single TCR beta chain is shown here with its context. Deletions cut 8 bases from V and 4 bases from J, with 9 bases between. This CDR3 is built from 13 residues. Germline V gene lookup returns CDR1 SNHLY and CDR2 FYNNEI. In the PCR, 60 Vbeta and 13 Jbeta primers were used. Generated by immunoSEQ multiplex PCR, the TCRdb table keeps only in-frame clones and is missing some. The sample totals about 200,000 clones. These data come from a study of cytomegalovirus exposure and HLA in healthy donors. The gene calls are TRBV2 and TRBJ1-6, with a possible D match to TRBD1 (5 bases). The receptor comes from a boy aged 5-17 years in good health and CMV-seronegative. Sequencing was performed on PBMCs. This chain's CDR3 is CASRRTYNSPLHF. The CDR3 region has the DNA TGTGCCAGCCGACGGACATATAATTCACCCCTCCACTTT.